This T cell receptor beta chain was documented in a study of identifying expanded T cells in peripheral blood. Trimming left V 1 base short and J 5 bases short, with 11 bases between. The CDR3 contains 14 residues. Germline V gives CDR1 MNHEY, CDR2 SVGAGI. TCRdb's table, derived via immunoSEQ multiplex PCR, lists solely in-frame clones and lacks some. Here the sample spans 95,000 to 150,000 clones, 84% being singletons. During the collection period, no donor immune events like infections were recorded. Study observations and caveats: Variance in clone template counts between roughly 2-week samples significantly increased with total template count across all healthy donors. Over about two and four weeks, about 15 and 18 clones changed, versus roughly 1.1 between replicates.

Remarks on this clone: Its antigen remains unknown.

This chain links TRBV6-5 with TRBJ1-1; D is possibly TRBD1 (5 bases). Source material: blood. This TCR came from a person aged 18 to 75 in good health. The CDR3 here is CASSYFGARTEAFF. The CDR3 DNA sequence: TGTGCCAGCAGTTACTTTGGGGCGCGGACTGAAGCTTTCTTT.